Below, 20 T cell receptor beta chains from the same sample are listed, as sequenced in a study of OX40 agonist ivuxolimab in advanced cancers. The assay was immunoSEQ multiplex PCR, and TCRdb's table has in-frame clones only and misses some. The sample shows about 79,000 clones, roughly nine tenths of them seen only once. The sequencing here drew on CD4+ or CD8+ T cells sorted from blood, taken in a trial of the OX40 agonist ivuxolimab. The source of these receptors is an adult with an advanced solid tumor such as melanoma, head and neck, liver or kidney cancer.

The chain carries TRBV11-3 and TRBJ2-7; maybe TRBD2 (6 bases). The length of the CDR3 is 15 residues. Per the germline V gene, CDR1 is SGHNT and CDR2 is YENEEA. The V gene lost 1 base and the J gene lost 0 bases, with 10 bases spanning the gap. CDR3 in amino acids: CASSLAGDISYEQYF. The CDR3 DNA sequence: TGTGCCAGCAGCTTAGCGGGAGATATCTCCTACGAGCAGTACTTC. Full variable domain (remainder filled in from reference TRBV11-3 and TRBJ2-7): EAGVVQSPRYKIIEKKQPVAFWCNPISGHNTLYWYLQNLGQGPELLIRYENEEAVDDSQLPKDRFSAERLKGVDSTLKIQPAELGDSAVYLCASSLAGDISYEQYFGPGTRLTVT.

This clone has just a few counts. The CDR3 bases are TGTGCCAGCAGTGAAGGGACAGGGGGAAACACCATATATTTT. Translating it yields CASSEGTGGNTIYF. The V call is TRBV6-1, the J call TRBJ1-3, with 8 bases lining up with TRBD1. The length of the CDR3 is 14 residues. Trimming cost V 1 base and J 4 bases; bases outside gene matches: 0. CDR1 is MNHNS, CDR2 SASEGT, per germline.

The chain employs TRBV13 and TRBJ1-1; 9 nucleotides line up with TRBD1. In germline, CDR1 is PRHDT, CDR2 FYEKMQ (reference sequence). V was pared by 4 bases and J by 7 bases, with 4 bases of the junction left unmatched. This CDR3 has 13 residues. CDR3 sequence reads: CASSSQGADEAFF. As DNA, the CDR3 is TGTGCCAGCAGCTCACAGGGGGCTGATGAAGCTTTCTTT.

This chain joins TRBV9 and TRBJ2-1, with 7 positions matching TRBD2. Germline CDR1 reads SGDLS; CDR2 reads YYNGEE. V gave up 4 bases and J gave up 2 bases; unmatched junction bases: 9. CDR3 size: 16 residues. The CDR3 DNA reads TGTGCCAGCAGCCCCTGGCGCGCGGGAGCCTACAATGAGCAGTTCTTC. Protein sequence: CASSPWRAGAYNEQFF.

The chain links TRBV19 to TRBJ1-1, with D possibly matching TRBD1 (5 bases). This CDR3 contains 14 residues. Germline loops: CDR1 LNHDA, CDR2 SQIVND (reference sequence). V was pared by 6 bases and J by 0 bases, with 11 bases between. The CDR3 protein is CASSPMGVNTEAFF. Here the CDR3 DNA reads TGTGCCAGTAGCCCTATGGGGGTGAACACTGAAGCTTTCTTT.

This clone was observed many times. The gene calls are TRBV10-3 and TRBJ1-1, with D possibly matching TRBD1 (5 bases). Per the germline V gene, CDR1 is ENHRY and CDR2 is SYGVKD. V lost 3 bases and J 0 bases, leaving 8 bases between the germline ends. This CDR3 is 14 amino acids long. The CDR3 DNA sequence: TGTGCCATCAGTGATGGGGACTTGAACACTGAAGCTTTCTTT. This translates into CAISDGDLNTEAFF.

This clone was observed a single time. The chain is built from TRBV25-1 and TRBJ2-7, with unresolved D. The CDR3 has 13 amino acids. Germline V CDR1 and CDR2: MGHDK, SYGVNS. Trimming took 6 bases from V and 1 from J, leaving 10 bases between them. As DNA, the CDR3 is TGTGCCAGCAGGGAAACTACGTCCTACGAGCAGTACTTC. Translating gives CASRETTSYEQYF.

The chain carries TRBV19 and TRBJ2-6; 10 nucleotides agree with TRBD1. V trimming: 8 bases; J trimming: 3 bases; junction bases outside the gene matches: 16. CDR1 and CDR2 from the germline V gene are LNHDA and SQIVND (reference sequence). The CDR3 loop spans 19 amino acids. CDR3 loop: CASGPTPGQGLSGANVLTF. CDR3 DNA: TGTGCCAGTGGACCTACACCGGGACAGGGGTTAAGTGGGGCCAACGTCCTGACTTTC.

The V gene is TRBV27, the J gene TRBJ1-2, with a possible D match to TRBD1 (5 bases). This CDR3 is 12 amino acids long. Germline values: CDR1 MNHEY, CDR2 SMNVEV (reference sequence). V gave up 6 bases and J gave up 8 bases, with 13 bases separating them. The CDR3 nucleotides read TGTGCCAGCAGGGGTGAGGGGTCGGGCTACACCTTC. This sequence encodes CASRGEGSGYTF.

The V call is TRBV29-1, the J call TRBJ1-2; no clear D. Germline V gene lookup returns CDR1 SQVTM and CDR2 ANQGSEA. The CDR3 has 14 residues. V lost 3 bases to trimming and J lost 8 bases, with 19 bases between them. The CDR3: CSVDFLGAVGGYTF. The CDR3 DNA reads as TGCAGCGTTGATTTCCTGGGCGCGGTGGGGGGCTACACCTTC.

The chain couples TRBV7-3 to TRBJ2-3; 8 nucleotides align to TRBD2. Germline V CDR1 and CDR2: SGHTA, FQGTGA. Germline trimming cut 5 bases from V and 2 bases from J; bases unmatched to any gene: 9. There are 16 residues in the CDR3. In DNA form, the CDR3 reads TGTGCCAGCAGCCTGCACTTAGCGGGACCCACAGATACGCAGTATTTT. Its translation is CASSLHLAGPTDTQYF.

The chain joins TRBV6-6 to TRBJ1-1; D gene ambiguous. The V gene's germline CDR1 is MNHNY and CDR2 SVGAGI (reference sequence). V lost 6 bases and J 7 bases, leaving 6 bases between the germline ends. The CDR3 spans 10 residues. The CDR3: CASRGSEAFF. In DNA, the CDR3 is TGTGCCAGCAGAGGCAGTGAAGCTTTCTTT.

The genes are TRBV7-9 and TRBJ2-2; a weak D match, TRBD2 (6 bases). The V and J ends lost 3 bases and 5 bases respectively, with 16 bases between them. Per the germline V gene, CDR1 is SEHNR and CDR2 is FQNEAQ (reference sequence). CDR3 length equals 16 residues. Here the CDR3 DNA reads TGTGCCAGCAGCTTTTTAACGGGAGAGGGGACCGGGGAGCTGTTTTTT. Protein sequence: CASSFLTGEGTGELFF.

This clone appeared a single time. The CDR3 sequence is CASSLGTSGTAGEQYF. The DNA for the CDR3 is TGTGCCAGCAGCTTAGGGACTAGCGGGACAGCAGGCGAGCAGTACTTC. V and J are TRBV13 and TRBJ2-7; 11 bases agree with TRBD2. Germline lookup yields CDR1 PRHDT and CDR2 FYEKMQ (reference sequence). The CDR3 has 16 amino acids. The ends lost 0 bases at V and 6 bases at J; junction bases unmatched: 7.

V gene TRBV7-2 combines with J gene TRBJ1-4, with D perhaps matching TRBD1 (6 bases). Germline assignment: CDR1 SGHTA and CDR2 FQGNSA. CDR3 size: 15 residues. The V end was cut by 4 bases, the J end by 5 bases, with 14 bases between. CDR3 bases: TGTGCCAGCAGCTCCATACAGGGATTGAATGAAAAACTGTTTTTT. The encoded protein is CASSSIQGLNEKLFF.

This sequence joins TRBV6-5 and TRBJ1-3, with D uncertain. Trimming left V 8 bases short and J 0 bases short, with 5 bases between. Germline CDR1 is MNHEY and CDR2 is SVGAGI. The CDR3 has 12 amino acids. The CDR3 nucleotides read TGTGCCAGCTTGAGCTCTGGAAACACCATATATTTT. This sequence encodes CASLSSGNTIYF.

This sequence joins TRBV27 and TRBJ2-7; D may be TRBD2 (6 bases). The CDR3 covers 14 residues. The ends were cut back, 4 bases at V and 1 base at J, with 11 bases in the middle. The germline V gene has CDR1 MNHEY and CDR2 SMNVEV (reference sequence). The CDR3 is CASSYSGLSYEQYF. CDR3 nucleotides: TGTGCCAGCAGTTATAGCGGATTGTCCTACGAGCAGTACTTC.

The chain has TRBV27 and TRBJ2-7; D gene ambiguous. Germline V lookup: CDR1 MNHEY, CDR2 SMNVEV (reference sequence). CDR3 size: 14 residues. Trimming stripped 3 bases from V and 7 bases from J, with 16 bases between. CDR3 loop: CASSFAASLGEQYF. Here the CDR3 DNA reads TGTGCCAGCAGTTTTGCTGCCTCCCTTGGGGAGCAGTACTTC.

This CDR3 is CASSLGSGRVDEQFF. The CDR3 DNA follows: TGTGCCAGCAGCTTAGGTAGCGGGAGGGTAGATGAGCAGTTCTTC. The rearrangement joins TRBV7-9 to TRBJ2-1; 11 bases fit TRBD2. Germline loops: CDR1 SEHNR, CDR2 FQNEAQ (reference sequence). J gave up 8 bases and V 1 base, and 4 bases lay outside the gene matches. The CDR3 loop spans 15 amino acids.

The J gene is TRBJ1-4, the V gene TRBV5-1; 7 bases fit TRBD1. This CDR3 has 17 amino acids. V was pared by 0 bases and J by 0 bases, with 5 bases of the junction left unmatched. CDR1 and CDR2 (germline): SGHRS, YFSETQ. The CDR3 reads CASSLGQGIATNEKLFF. Written as DNA, the CDR3 is TGCGCCAGCAGCTTGGGACAGGGCATTGCAACTAATGAAAAACTGTTTTTT. Drawing the rest from reference TRBV5-1 and TRBJ1-4, the complete variable domain is KAGVTQTPRYLIKTRGQQVTLSCSPISGHRSVSWYQQTPGQGLQFLFEYFSETQRNKGNFPGRFSGRQFSNSRSEMNVSTLELGDSALYLCASSLGQGIATNEKLFFGSGTQLSVL.